This T cell receptor (beta chain) was recovered during a study of blood T cell repertoires in COVID-19. The overall study: Material from acute and convalescent COVID-19 was sourced from the United States, Italy and Spain. PBMCs, B-cell-depleted T cells, or T cells were the source of the cDNA or gDNA that made up the material.

Study processing details: By means of reference gene primer amplification, nucleated cell counts were estimated. The protocol was immunoSEQ multiplex PCR, while the TCRdb copy is restricted to in-frame clones and leaves out a portion. That table furnishes V, J and clone size, whereas the DNA furnished D and trimming. This table has approximately 80,000 clones, about 82% appearing once. A Seattle source enrolled patients during active infection and followed them longitudinally. This clone was seen a single time. Germline lookup yields CDR1 MGHRA and CDR2 YSYEKL. Trimming removed 0 bases at V and 0 bases at J, with 11 bases between. The CDR3 covers 16 residues.

The TCR was taken from a man between 45 and 60 years old with COVID-19, enrolled during active disease. The sample was peripheral blood. The chain carries TRBV4-1 and TRBJ1-2; TRBD1 might be the D (6 bases). The CDR3 is CASSQDKGVTNYGYTF. The CDR3 DNA sequence: TGCGCCAGCAGCCAAGATAAGGGGGTGACTAACTATGGCTACACCTTC.